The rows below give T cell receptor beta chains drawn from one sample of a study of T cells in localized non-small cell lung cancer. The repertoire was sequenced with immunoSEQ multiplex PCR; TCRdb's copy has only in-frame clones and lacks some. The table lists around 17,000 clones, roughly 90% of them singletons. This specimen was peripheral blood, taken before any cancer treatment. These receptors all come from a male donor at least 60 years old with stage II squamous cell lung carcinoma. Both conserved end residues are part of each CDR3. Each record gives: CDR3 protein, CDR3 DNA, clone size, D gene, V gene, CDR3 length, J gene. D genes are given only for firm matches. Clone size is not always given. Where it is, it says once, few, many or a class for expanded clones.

cdr3_aa: CASGGQQNQPQHF; cdr3_nt: TGTGCCAGCGGGGGACAGCAAAATCAGCCCCAGCATTTT; clone_size: NA; d_call: TRBD1; v_call: TRBV6-5; cdr3_length: 13; j_call: TRBJ1-5
cdr3_aa: CATAGGRQPQHF; cdr3_nt: TGTGCGACTGCCGGGGGCAGGCAGCCCCAGCATTTT; clone_size: once; d_call: NA; v_call: TRBV27; cdr3_length: 12; j_call: TRBJ1-5
cdr3_aa: CASSFEGVGTEAFF; cdr3_nt: TGTGCCAGCAGCTTCGAAGGTGTCGGCACTGAAGCTTTCTTT; clone_size: NA; d_call: NA; v_call: TRBV7-9; cdr3_length: 14; j_call: TRBJ1-1
cdr3_aa: CASRKLQGYEQYF; cdr3_nt: TGTGCCAGCAGGAAGTTACAGGGATACGAGCAGTACTTC; clone_size: once; d_call: NA; v_call: TRBV2; cdr3_length: 13; j_call: TRBJ2-7
cdr3_aa: CAISDHDPYEQYF; cdr3_nt: TGTGCCATCAGTGACCACGACCCCTACGAGCAGTACTTC; clone_size: NA; d_call: NA; v_call: TRBV10-3; cdr3_length: 13; j_call: TRBJ2-7
cdr3_aa: CATSRDGATRELFF; cdr3_nt: TGTGCCACCAGCAGAGATGGCGCGACCAGGGAGCTGTTTTTT; clone_size: NA; d_call: NA; v_call: TRBV15; cdr3_length: 14; j_call: TRBJ2-2
cdr3_aa: CASSLNLWVSTGELFF; cdr3_nt: TGCGCCAGCAGCTTGAACTTGTGGGTCAGCACCGGGGAGCTGTTTTTT; clone_size: NA; d_call: NA; v_call: TRBV5-1; cdr3_length: 16; j_call: TRBJ2-2
cdr3_aa: CASSNGGLAGTDTQYF; cdr3_nt: TGTGCCAGCAGCAACGGGGGCCTAGCGGGCACAGATACGCAGTATTTT; clone_size: NA; d_call: NA; v_call: TRBV2; cdr3_length: 16; j_call: TRBJ2-3
cdr3_aa: CASISSGTDTQYF; cdr3_nt: TGTGCCAGCATTTCCTCAGGGACAGATACGCAGTATTTT; clone_size: NA; d_call: NA; v_call: TRBV6-1; cdr3_length: 13; j_call: TRBJ2-3
cdr3_aa: CASSSVGQPQHF; cdr3_nt: TGTGCCAGCAGTTCGGTAGGGCAGCCCCAGCATTTT; clone_size: NA; d_call: NA; v_call: TRBV6-5; cdr3_length: 12; j_call: TRBJ1-5
cdr3_aa: CASSGQGSNQPQHF; cdr3_nt: TGTGCCAGCAGCGGACAGGGTTCCAATCAGCCCCAGCATTTT; clone_size: NA; d_call: TRBD1; v_call: TRBV7-8; cdr3_length: 14; j_call: TRBJ1-5
cdr3_aa: CASSLLGGGELFF; cdr3_nt: TGTGCCAGCAGCTTGTTGGGGGGCGGGGAGCTGTTTTTT; clone_size: NA; d_call: NA; v_call: TRBV5-4; cdr3_length: 13; j_call: TRBJ2-2
cdr3_aa: CASSPGQGLSGANVLTF; cdr3_nt: TGCGCCAGCAGCCCGGGACAGGGACTCTCTGGGGCCAACGTCCTGACTTTC; clone_size: NA; d_call: TRBD1; v_call: TRBV5-1; cdr3_length: 17; j_call: TRBJ2-6
cdr3_aa: CASSPTGTGSWQYF; cdr3_nt: TGTGCCAGCAGCCCAACCGGGACAGGGAGTTGGCAGTACTTC; clone_size: NA; d_call: TRBD1; v_call: TRBV7-9; cdr3_length: 14; j_call: TRBJ2-7
cdr3_aa: CASTRPETDTQYF; cdr3_nt: TGTGCCAGCACAAGACCGGAGACAGATACGCAGTATTTT; clone_size: NA; d_call: NA; v_call: TRBV28; cdr3_length: 13; j_call: TRBJ2-3
cdr3_aa: CASSSVSGGPYEQYF; cdr3_nt: TGTGCCAGTAGTTCGGTTAGCGGGGGCCCCTACGAGCAGTACTTC; clone_size: NA; d_call: TRBD2; v_call: TRBV19; cdr3_length: 15; j_call: TRBJ2-7
cdr3_aa: CASSVESGAGTGELFF; cdr3_nt: TGTGCCAGCAGCGTAGAGAGCGGGGCGGGCACCGGGGAGCTGTTTTTT; clone_size: NA; d_call: TRBD2; v_call: TRBV9; cdr3_length: 16; j_call: TRBJ2-2
cdr3_aa: CASSTKADTQYF; cdr3_nt: TGTGCCAGCAGTACGAAGGCAGATACGCAGTATTTT; clone_size: NA; d_call: NA; v_call: TRBV28; cdr3_length: 12; j_call: TRBJ2-3
cdr3_aa: CSASQGQVYTF; cdr3_nt: TGCAGTGCTAGTCAGGGGCAGGTCTACACCTTC; clone_size: few; d_call: NA; v_call: TRBV20-1; cdr3_length: 11; j_call: TRBJ1-2
cdr3_aa: CASSRGPGQMNTGELFF; cdr3_nt: TGCGCCAGCAGCCGAGGCCCCGGACAGATGAACACCGGGGAGCTGTTTTTT; clone_size: NA; d_call: NA; v_call: TRBV4-1; cdr3_length: 17; j_call: TRBJ2-2
cdr3_aa: CASRLRVKGSIRGNTEAFF; cdr3_nt: TGTGCAAGTCGCCTTAGGGTTAAGGGGTCTATCAGGGGGAACACTGAAGCTTTCTTT; clone_size: few; d_call: NA; v_call: TRBV12-2; cdr3_length: 19; j_call: TRBJ1-1
cdr3_aa: CASSVSLGASEAFF; cdr3_nt: TGTGCCAGCAGTGTGAGTCTGGGGGCCTCTGAAGCTTTCTTT; clone_size: NA; d_call: NA; v_call: TRBV6-1; cdr3_length: 14; j_call: TRBJ1-1
cdr3_aa: CASSLEGSRYNEQFF; cdr3_nt: TGTGCCAGCAGTTTAGAAGGTAGCCGGTACAATGAGCAGTTCTTC; clone_size: NA; d_call: NA; v_call: TRBV27; cdr3_length: 15; j_call: TRBJ2-1
cdr3_aa: CASSPGGVGGRRAFF; cdr3_nt: TGTGCCAGCAGTCCCGGAGGGGTCGGGGGGCGGAGAGCTTTCTTT; clone_size: NA; d_call: NA; v_call: TRBV2; cdr3_length: 15; j_call: TRBJ1-1
cdr3_aa: CASSLGTGDNQPQHF; cdr3_nt: TGTGCCAGCAGCCTAGGGACAGGGGACAATCAGCCCCAGCATTTT; clone_size: few; d_call: TRBD1; v_call: TRBV7-9; cdr3_length: 15; j_call: TRBJ1-5